These 27 T cell receptor beta chains came from one sample sequenced in a study of shared clonotypes between healthy human individuals. The protocol was immunoSEQ multiplex PCR, while the TCRdb copy is restricted to in-frame clones and leaves out a portion. In the table there are around 600,000 clones, approximately 96% of which are singletons. Selected positively for CCR7 and CD45RO-negative, naive CD8 cells excluded terminally differentiated effector memory CD45RA+ cells. The sample taken for sequencing was naive CD8+ T cells sorted from blood. These receptors were collected from a woman aged 25-40 years in good health.

This chain joins TRBV5-6 and TRBJ2-5; 7 bases fit TRBD2. Trimming took 4 bases from V and 5 from J; bases not matched to a gene: 14. CDR1 and CDR2 (germline): SGHDT, YYEEEE. There are 16 residues in the CDR3. The CDR3: CASSPAAGSRSETQYF. CDR3 in DNA: TGTGCCAGCAGCCCGGCAGCGGGAAGTAGGAGTGAGACCCAGTACTTC.

V and J are TRBV19 and TRBJ2-7; D is possibly TRBD2 (5 bases). V lost 5 bases and J 0 bases, leaving 11 bases between the germline ends. The CDR3 spans 14 residues. Germline V lookup: CDR1 LNHDA, CDR2 SQIVND (reference sequence). CDR3 in DNA: TGTGCCAGTAGTCCGGGGTGGGGCTCCTACGAGCAGTACTTC. Protein sequence: CASSPGWGSYEQYF.

DNA of the CDR3: TGTGCCAGCAGCTTACTAGCGGGAGGGCCCCACGAGCAGTACTTC. Translated: CASSLLAGGPHEQYF. The chain couples TRBV7-8 to TRBJ2-7; 12 bases are shared with TRBD2. Per the germline V gene, CDR1 is SGHVS and CDR2 is FQNEAQ. The CDR3 runs 15 residues. The junction had 4 bases not matched to a gene; V was cut back by 2 bases and J by 5 bases.

The rearrangement uses TRBV27 and TRBJ2-3; 9 positions match TRBD2. The CDR3 sequence is 15 residues long. Germline loops: CDR1 MNHEY, CDR2 SMNVEV (reference sequence). V dropped 10 bases and J dropped 6; count of bases not matched to a gene: 14. The CDR3 region has the DNA TGTGCCACCACCCCTCGGGCTAGCGGGACCGATACGCAGTATTTT. It specifies CATTPRASGTDTQYF.

The chain joins TRBV27 to TRBJ2-7; 7 bases agree with TRBD2. CDR1 is MNHEY, CDR2 SMNVEV, per germline (reference sequence). J was trimmed by 3 bases and V by 5 bases; bases with no gene match: 1. The CDR3 runs 12 residues. The CDR3 nucleotides are TGTGCCAGCAGTGGACTAGACTACGAGCAGTACTTC. Encoded protein: CASSGLDYEQYF.

The chain combines TRBV7-3 with TRBJ1-6, with 8 bases lining up with TRBD1. V was pared by 5 bases and J by 5 bases, with 5 bases of the junction left unmatched. Germline V gene data show CDR1 as SGHTA and CDR2 as FQGTGA. The CDR3 is 15 residues long. The CDR3 DNA is TGTGCCAGCAGCAGGACAGGGCTGGATAATTCACCCCTCCACTTT. It translates to CASSRTGLDNSPLHF.

This chain joins TRBV30 and TRBJ1-2, with 11 bases matching TRBD1. Germline CDR1 GTSNPN, CDR2 SVGIG (reference sequence). The CDR3 is made up of 15 amino acids. The DNA for the CDR3 is TGTGTCGGCCCCTCTGGACAGGGGGCATTTTATGGCTACACCTTC. This translates into CVGPSGQGAFYGYTF.

The gene calls are TRBV5-4 and TRBJ2-5; TRBD2 agrees at 12 bases. The germline gives CDR1 SGHNT, CDR2 YYREEE (reference sequence). This CDR3 has 19 residues. With V trimmed by 2 bases and J by 0 bases, 11 bases remained unmatched. The CDR3 coding sequence is TGTGCCAGCAGCTTCAGTCTAGCGGGAGGGCTAAGGTACCAAGAGACCCAGTACTTC. It translates to CASSFSLAGGLRYQETQYF.

The chain is built from TRBV5-8 and TRBJ1-1; unclear D gene. CDR3 length: 15 residues. V was trimmed by 0 bases and J by 5 bases, leaving 14 bases between them. In germline, CDR1 is SGHTS, CDR2 YDEGEE. The DNA for the CDR3 is TGTGCCAGCAGCTTGGAGGTCTTCCCGGGGACTGAAGCTTTCTTT. This translates into CASSLEVFPGTEAFF. Variable domain in full (rest from reference TRBV5-8 and TRBJ1-1): EAGVTQSPTHLIKTRGQQATLRCSPISGHTSVYWYQQALGLGLQFLLWYDEGEERNRGNFPPRFSGRQFPNYSSELNVNALELEDSALYLCASSLEVFPGTEAFFGQGTRLTVV.

This clone appeared once. The rearrangement links TRBV19 to TRBJ2-1; 9 bases are shared with TRBD2. Losses at the gene ends were 3 bases for V and 8 bases for J; bases not matched to a gene: 2. This CDR3 spans 13 amino acids. Looked up from germline, CDR1 is LNHDA and CDR2 is SQIVND (reference sequence). The CDR3 loop reads CASSIGGRDEQFF. CDR3 bases: TGTGCCAGTAGTATTGGCGGGAGGGATGAGCAGTTCTTC.

V usage is TRBV9 and J usage is TRBJ2-1; D perhaps matches TRBD2 (6 bases). V was trimmed by 3 bases and J by 9 bases, leaving 22 bases between them. The CDR3 extends over 16 amino acids. The V gene's germline CDR1 is SGDLS and CDR2 YYNGEE. CDR3 nucleotide sequence: TGTGCCAGCAGCGCACCTGGAGGGGTCCCTCAACCTGAGCAGTTCTTC. Translated, it gives CASSAPGGVPQPEQFF.

V usage is TRBV10-1 and J usage is TRBJ2-1; 7 bases match TRBD1. Germline CDR1 is WNHNN and CDR2 is SYGVQD (reference sequence). Trimming removed 0 bases from V and 8 bases from J; junction bases left unmatched: 7. CDR3 length equals 15 residues. CDR3 in amino acids: CASSESPGQKDEQFF. In DNA form, the CDR3 reads TGCGCCAGCAGTGAGTCTCCGGGACAGAAGGATGAGCAGTTCTTC.

V gene TRBV10-2 combines with J gene TRBJ1-2; 12 nucleotides agree with TRBD1. V shed 3 bases and J 7 bases; nucleotides not matched to a gene: 9. CDR3 length: 16 residues. Germline CDR1 reads WSHSY; CDR2 reads SAAADI. For the CDR3, the DNA is TGCGCCAGCAGTGAATCAAGGGGACAGGGGGCGCGTGGCTACACCTTC. This sequence encodes CASSESRGQGARGYTF.

V usage is TRBV28 and J usage is TRBJ2-7; weak D call: TRBD2 (6 bases). Trimming removed 4 bases at V and 0 bases at J, with 10 bases between. The CDR3 is 14 residues long. Germline CDR1 and CDR2: MDHEN and SYDVKM. CDR3 coding DNA: TGTGCCAGCAGTTCAGTCGGGAGCTCCTACGAGCAGTACTTC. Protein sequence: CASSSVGSSYEQYF.

This clone showed up just once. This sequence joins TRBV2 and TRBJ2-5; 13 bases are a match to TRBD2. J lost 1 base, V lost 3 bases, and 8 bases had no gene match. Germline CDR1 SNHLY, CDR2 FYNNEI. CDR3 size: 18 residues. The CDR3, as DNA: TGTGCCAGCAGTGATTGGGGACTAGCGGGAACACCCCAAGAGACCCAGTACTTC. Protein product: CASSDWGLAGTPQETQYF.

This sequence joins TRBV30 and TRBJ2-2; TRBD2 is a possible D gene (6 bases). The CDR3 contains 16 residues. Germline V gene data show CDR1 as GTSNPN and CDR2 as SVGIG (reference sequence). V was trimmed by 5 bases and J by 4 bases, leaving 20 bases between them. The CDR3 reads CAWHPRGSGPTGELFF. In nucleotides, the CDR3 is TGTGCCTGGCACCCTAGGGGTAGCGGCCCCACCGGGGAGCTGTTTTTT.

J is TRBJ2-1 and V is TRBV29-1; 9 bases are a match to TRBD2. Germline CDR1 reads SQVTM; CDR2 reads ANQGSEA. The length of the CDR3 is 14 residues. The ends lost 6 bases at V and 5 bases at J; junction bases unmatched: 8. The CDR3 reads CSVRSSGRNNEQFF. In nucleotides, the CDR3 is TGCAGCGTCCGAAGTAGCGGGAGAAACAATGAGCAGTTCTTC.

The genes are TRBV7-6 and TRBJ2-7, with TRBD2 matching over 14 bases. Looked up from germline, CDR1 is SGHVS and CDR2 is FNYEAQ. The V gene end was trimmed by 5 bases and the J gene end by 5 bases; junction bases not matched to a gene: 5. The CDR3 is 15 residues long. CDR3 coding DNA: TGTGCCAGCAGCGAGGGACTAGCGGGAGTCCACGAGCAGTACTTC. Residues: CASSEGLAGVHEQYF.

In its sample, this clone was seen once. The sample has other DNA sequences that encode this CDR3 too. The chain has TRBV27 and TRBJ2-1, with unresolved D. This CDR3 comprises 13 residues. V lost 3 bases to trimming and J lost 3 bases, with 6 bases between them. CDR1 is MNHEY, CDR2 SMNVEV, per germline (reference sequence). CDR3 nucleotides: TGTGCCAGCAGTTTTTCTAGCTACAATGAGCAGTTCTTC. It translates to CASSFSSYNEQFF.

This chain connects TRBV19 to TRBJ1-2, with no clear D. V was cut by 1 base and J by 0 bases, with 15 bases left in between. Germline V gene data show CDR1 as LNHDA and CDR2 as SQIVND (reference sequence). The length of the CDR3 is 17 residues. The CDR3 loop is CASSIVTVSPANYGYTF. The DNA of the CDR3 is TGTGCCAGTAGTATAGTGACCGTCTCCCCAGCTAACTATGGCTACACCTTC.

The chain couples TRBV28 to TRBJ1-2; D gene ambiguous. The CDR3 spans 15 residues. V lost 6 bases and J 1 base, leaving 15 bases between the germline ends. CDR1 is MDHEN and CDR2 is SYDVKM in the germline V gene. The CDR3, as DNA: TGTGCCAGCAGCCCGGCTGGCGAACGTAACTATGGCTACACCTTC. Protein product: CASSPAGERNYGYTF.

The V and J genes are TRBV7-8 and TRBJ1-3; 7 nucleotides align to TRBD1. Germline CDR1 reads SGHVS; CDR2 reads FQNEAQ. This CDR3 comprises 17 residues. V lost 2 bases to trimming and J lost 4 bases; unmatched junction nucleotides: 11. The DNA of the CDR3 is TGTGCCAGCAGCTTAAATAACAGGGGCGTAATCGGAAACACCATATATTTT. It translates to CASSLNNRGVIGNTIYF.

J is TRBJ1-1 and V is TRBV7-9; D gene uncertain. Trimming shortened V by 5 bases and J by 4 bases, and 11 bases separated the two germline ends. The CDR3 loop spans 13 amino acids. CDR1 SEHNR and CDR2 FQNEAQ come from the germline V gene (reference sequence). CDR3 protein: CASSSPGSTEAFF. In DNA, the CDR3 is TGTGCCAGCAGCAGCCCGGGGAGCACTGAAGCTTTCTTT.

The rearrangement joins TRBV2 to TRBJ1-1; D call uncertain. This CDR3 contains 13 residues. Per the germline V gene, CDR1 is SNHLY and CDR2 is FYNNEI. Trimming took 10 bases from V and 4 from J, leaving 16 bases between them. The CDR3 DNA reads as TGTGCCAACGAGGACGGGCCCTTCACTGAAGCTTTCTTT. This gives the protein CANEDGPFTEAFF. The entire variable domain, with the rest obtained from reference TRBV2 and TRBJ1-1, is as follows: EPEVTQTPSHQVTQMGQEVILRCVPISNHLYFYWYRQILGQKVEFLVSFYNNEISEKSEIFDDQFSVERPDGSNFTLKIRSTKLEDSAMYFCANEDGPFTEAFFGQGTRLTVV.

V usage is TRBV30 and J usage is TRBJ1-5, with 7 positions matching TRBD1. Germline-derived CDR1 and CDR2 are GTSNPN and SVGIG (reference sequence). With 1 base clipped from V and 4 bases from J, the junction kept 7 bases outside the gene matches. The CDR3 is made up of 15 amino acids. The CDR3 here is CAWSEGAGENQPQHF. CDR3 in DNA: TGTGCCTGGAGTGAGGGGGCGGGAGAAAATCAGCCCCAGCATTTT.

V gene TRBV28 combines with J gene TRBJ2-5, with unresolved D. V shed 2 bases and J shed 4 bases, with 17 bases lying between them. Per germline, CDR1 MDHEN and CDR2 SYDVKM. The CDR3 extends over 16 amino acids. CDR3 bases: TGTGCCAGCAGTTTAGGCACGGCGCCCCTGGGAGAGACCCAGTACTTC. This translates into CASSLGTAPLGETQYF.

This clone was seen just once. This chain links TRBV6-5 with TRBJ1-1, with TRBD1 matching over 9 bases. Germline V gives CDR1 MNHEY, CDR2 SVGAGI. J gave up 5 bases and V 2 bases, and 3 bases lay outside the gene matches. This CDR3 is 14 amino acids long. CDR3 in DNA: TGTGCCAGCAGTTACACCGGGACAGGGACTGAAGCTTTCTTT. It yields the protein CASSYTGTGTEAFF.